This note documents a single T cell receptor (beta chain) sequence. The CDR3 contains 18 residues. J was trimmed by 0 bases and V by 2 bases; bases with no gene match: 4. CDR1 is MDHEN, CDR2 SYDVKM, per germline. The data derive from a study of blood T cell repertoires in COVID-19. Study-wide context: Some COVID-19 samples were acute and others convalescent; all came from the United States, Italy and Spain. T cells, B-cell-depleted T cells, or PBMCs provided the cDNA or gDNA that served as material.

In the study's own analysis: Amplification with reference gene primers provided the estimates of nucleated cell counts. Profiled with immunoSEQ multiplex PCR; TCRdb holds only in-frame clones, not every one. V and J calls and clone size come straight from that table; D and trimming were deduced from the DNA. The sample shows over 100,000 clones, over 70% of them seen only once. The chain combines TRBV28 with TRBJ2-6; 10 bases fit TRBD1. Sample: peripheral blood. The receptor comes from a woman aged 50 to 60 with acute or convalescent COVID-19. The CDR3 sequence is CASSLVGDRGSGANVLTF. Here the CDR3 DNA reads TGTGCCAGCAGTTTAGTGGGGGACAGGGGCTCTGGGGCCAACGTCCTGACTTTC.